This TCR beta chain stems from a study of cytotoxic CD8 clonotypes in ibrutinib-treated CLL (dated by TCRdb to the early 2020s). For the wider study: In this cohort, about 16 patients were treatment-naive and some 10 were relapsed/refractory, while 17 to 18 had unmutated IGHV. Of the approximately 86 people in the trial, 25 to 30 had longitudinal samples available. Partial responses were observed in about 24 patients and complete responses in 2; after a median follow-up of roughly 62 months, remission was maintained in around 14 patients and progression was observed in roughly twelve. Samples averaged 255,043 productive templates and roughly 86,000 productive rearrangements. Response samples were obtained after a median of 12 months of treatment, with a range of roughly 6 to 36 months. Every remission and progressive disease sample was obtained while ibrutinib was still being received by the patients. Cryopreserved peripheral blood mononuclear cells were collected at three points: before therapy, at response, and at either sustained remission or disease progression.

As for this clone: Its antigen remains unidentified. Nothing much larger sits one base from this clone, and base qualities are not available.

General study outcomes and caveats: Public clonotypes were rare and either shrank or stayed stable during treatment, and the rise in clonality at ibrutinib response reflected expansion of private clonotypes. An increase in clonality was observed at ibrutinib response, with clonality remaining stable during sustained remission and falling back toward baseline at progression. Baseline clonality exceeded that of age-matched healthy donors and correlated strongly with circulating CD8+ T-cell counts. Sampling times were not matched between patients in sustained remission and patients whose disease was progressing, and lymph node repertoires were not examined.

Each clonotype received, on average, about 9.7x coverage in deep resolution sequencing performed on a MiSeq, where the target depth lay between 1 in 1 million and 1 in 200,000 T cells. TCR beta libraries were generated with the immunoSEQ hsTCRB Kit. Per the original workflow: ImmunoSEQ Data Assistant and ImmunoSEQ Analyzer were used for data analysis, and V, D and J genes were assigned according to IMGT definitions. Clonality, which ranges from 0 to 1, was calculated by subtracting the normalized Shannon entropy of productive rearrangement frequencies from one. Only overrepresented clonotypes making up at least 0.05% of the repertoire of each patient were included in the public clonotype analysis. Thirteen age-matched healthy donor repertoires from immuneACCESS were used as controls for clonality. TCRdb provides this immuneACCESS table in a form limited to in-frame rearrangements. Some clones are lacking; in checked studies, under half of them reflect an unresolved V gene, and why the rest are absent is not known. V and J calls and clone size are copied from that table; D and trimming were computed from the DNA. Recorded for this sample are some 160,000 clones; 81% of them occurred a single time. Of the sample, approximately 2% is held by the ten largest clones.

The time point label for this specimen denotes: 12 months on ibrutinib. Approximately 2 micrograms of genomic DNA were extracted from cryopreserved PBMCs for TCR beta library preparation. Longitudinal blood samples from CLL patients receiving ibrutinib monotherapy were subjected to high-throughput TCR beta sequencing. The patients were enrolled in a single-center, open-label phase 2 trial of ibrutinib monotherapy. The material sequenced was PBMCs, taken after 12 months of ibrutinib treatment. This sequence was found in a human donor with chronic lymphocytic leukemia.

The CDR3 region has the sequence CASSTPGQGGGNTIYF. At the DNA level, the sequence is TGTGCCAGTAGTACCCCCGGACAGGGTGGCGGAAACACCATATATTTT. This chain is built from TRBV19 and TRBJ1-3, and 8 junctional nucleotides match TRBD1. CDR1 and CDR2, looked up from the germline V gene (reference sequence), are LNHDA and SQIVND. From the cysteine up to the phenylalanine, the CDR3 has a length of 16 residues. Only the CDR3 region is kept as DNA, spanning 48 bases read in frame from base 1. Unmatched junction bases come to 9, with V trimmed by 4 bases and J by 4 bases.